This record concerns one T cell receptor beta chain sequence. Only a few counts were recorded for this clone. This clone's antigen is unknown. There are no base qualities to consult, and no much larger clone falls within one base. The source of the sample is a study of blood T cell repertoires in COVID-19 (dated by TCRdb to 2020 to 2022). Background for the entire study: Collaborator samples came from the United States, Italy and Spain and covered acute and convalescent phases of COVID-19. The prospective study material was composed of cDNA or gDNA derived from T cells, B-cell-depleted T cells, or PBMCs. Subjects who had been exposed to COVID-19, were actively infected with it, or had recovered from it provided the deeply sampled blood TCRbeta repertoires that made up the dataset. The repertoires were released in a freely available public database intended as a resource for research on the immune response to SARS-CoV-2. Samples came from the ongoing ImmuneRACE study (first 160 participants) plus 1,254 subjects from 6 global collaborators. A de-identified subject ID, COVID-19 status, age in years and sex were almost always included in the sample metadata. HLA class I and class II types, where available, came from metadata supplied by the sample provider rather than from assay-based typing.

Broader findings and caveats from the paper: The amount of clinical and demographic metadata varied by source and participant and was provided uncurated.

TCRbeta CDR3 regions were amplified from genomic DNA using the immunoSEQ Assay, a bias-controlled multiplex PCR. The source study handled its data this way. Within the assay, amplification of reference gene primers was used to estimate how many nucleated cells each sample contained. To quantify the absolute abundance of each unique TCRbeta CDR3 rearrangement, sequence reads were collapsed and filtered. For each sample, productive Simpson clonality was calculated as the square root of Simpson's diversity index over productive rearrangements. This is the immuneACCESS table as TCRdb keeps it, with only in-frame sequences that have V and J called. A part of the clones is gone; compared with another copy, unresolved V genes explain less than half, and the rest is unexplained. The V and J calls and the clone size are those of that table, but D and trimming were determined from the DNA. Within this sample are about 110,000 clones, with roughly four fifths of them counted one time only. Clones ranked in the top ten supply about 15% of the sample.

Each collaborating institution followed its own protocols to collect whole blood in K2EDTA tubes. For TCRbeta analysis, collaborators shipped samples in one of three forms: frozen whole blood, isolated PBMCs, or DNA extracted from either of those sample types. V drops 8 bases and J drops 5 bases, leaving 12 bases in between. The CDR3 spans 13 residues, from the cysteine through the phenylalanine. The CDR3 DNA has 39 bases and is translated from base 1. According to the germline V gene, CDR1 reads LGHNT and CDR2 reads FRNRAP. The rearrangement joined TRBV12-5 to TRBJ2-2; too little of a D gene remains to name it. Sample: peripheral blood. The receptor was isolated from a woman aged 60-70 years with acute or convalescent COVID-19. The DNA reads TGTGCTAGTCTCAAGGAGTGGACCGGGGAGCTGTTTTTT. Translated, it reads CASLKEWTGELFF.